This T cell receptor (beta chain) was observed in a study of T cell repertoires in cytomegalovirus infection. In the study overall: CMV infection together with matching HLA type was indicated by public TCR beta signatures.

CDR3 length equals 13 residues. V lost 7 bases and J 4 bases, leaving 13 bases between the germline ends. CDR1 and CDR2 from the germline V gene are MNHEY and SVGEGT. Each CDR3 protein gets one entry after TCRdb re-called the reads with MiXCR. Here the sample spans 300,000 to 400,000 distinct CDR3 sequences, roughly 18% being singletons. Study-wide findings and caveats: Dominant in the ex vivo response were TCR beta clonotypes restricted by HLA-C and specific for CMV. Cumulated frequencies of public TCR beta families served to identify carriers of CMV plus the relevant HLA.

For this clonotype: Antigen unknown.

The TCR originated in a human donor in good health (CMV status not recorded). Some clones in this sample may be carry-over from other donors' samples. The J gene is TRBJ1-1, the V gene TRBV6-2 or TRBV6-3, with a tentative D call TRBD1 (5 bases). Sequencing used PBMCs. The CDR3 region is CASTDRGFTEAFF. DNA for the CDR3: TGTGCCAGCACAGACCGGGGGTTCACTGAAGCTTTCTTT.